A selection of T cell receptor beta chains follows, all from one sample in a study of blood T cell repertoires in COVID-19. TCRdb keeps only in-frame clones here, not all; method: immunoSEQ multiplex PCR. The top ten clones hold 1.5% to 2% of a sample with over 200,000 clones, roughly 88% of them seen once. Material for sequencing was PBMCs or T cells enriched from blood (not recorded which). The receptor source for this set is a woman between 45 and 65 years old who had recovered from COVID-19. CDR3s include the opening cysteine and the closing phenylalanine or tryptophan. A D gene is named only where the DNA matches it firmly. A row's size may be missing; if present it is once, few, many or a size class.

D: TRBD1
V: TRBV5-1
length: 14
size: few
J: TRBJ1-2
DNA: TGCGCCAGCAGCCCGGGACAGTCGATGGAAGGCTACACCTTC
CDR3: CASSPGQSMEGYTF

D: .
V: TRBV3-1/TRBV3-2
length: 13
size: .
J: TRBJ2-2
DNA: TGTGCCAGCGGGTGGAGTTACACCGGGGAGCTGTTTTTT
CDR3: CASGWSYTGELFF

D: .
V: TRBV11-2
length: 13
size: .
J: TRBJ1-1
DNA: TGTGCCAGCAGCCCCCAACAGGGCACTGAAGCTTTCTTT
CDR3: CASSPQQGTEAFF

D: TRBD2
V: TRBV27
length: 16
size: few
J: TRBJ2-2
DNA: TGTGCCAGCAGGCGAACTAGCGGGAGAAACACCGGGGAGCTGTTTTTT
CDR3: CASRRTSGRNTGELFF

D: .
V: TRBV4-1
length: 15
size: .
J: TRBJ2-7
DNA: TGCGCCAGCAGCCAAGAAGGGAGCGTGGGCTACGAGCAGTACTTC
CDR3: CASSQEGSVGYEQYF

D: .
V: TRBV7-9
length: 14
size: .
J: TRBJ1-5
DNA: TGTGCCAGCAGCTCCGGGGGTGGCAATCAGCCCCAGCATTTT
CDR3: CASSSGGGNQPQHF

D: .
V: TRBV3-1/TRBV3-2
length: 16
size: .
J: TRBJ2-2
DNA: TGTGCCAGCAGCCAAAGAGGCCAGCGGAACACCGGGGAGCTGTTTTTT
CDR3: CASSQRGQRNTGELFF

D: .
V: TRBV29-1
length: 14
size: .
J: TRBJ2-1
DNA: TGCAGCGTTGAGGGGCAGGTCTCCTACAATGAGCAGTTCTTC
CDR3: CSVEGQVSYNEQFF

D: .
V: TRBV15
length: 12
size: .
J: TRBJ2-7
DNA: TGTGCCACCAGCAGGGCAACAAGCGAGCAGTACTTC
CDR3: CATSRATSEQYF

D: .
V: TRBV7-9
length: 15
size: .
J: TRBJ1-1
DNA: TGTGCCAGCAGCCCACAGGGACAATTGAACACTGAAGCTTTCTTT
CDR3: CASSPQGQLNTEAFF

D: TRBD1
V: TRBV19
length: 16
size: few
J: TRBJ2-7
DNA: TGTGCCAGTAGTGTCGCCCTCGGGACAGGGGGATACGAGCAGTACTTC
CDR3: CASSVALGTGGYEQYF

D: TRBD1
V: TRBV7-3
length: 11
size: .
J: TRBJ2-7
DNA: TGTGCCAGCAGCTCAGGGGGTGAGCAGTACTTC
CDR3: CASSSGGEQYF

D: TRBD1
V: TRBV3-1/TRBV3-2
length: 14
size: .
J: TRBJ1-1
DNA: TGTGCCAGCAGAAACTGGGACAGCAACACTGAAGCTTTCTTT
CDR3: CASRNWDSNTEAFF

D: TRBD2
V: TRBV2
length: 15
size: .
J: TRBJ2-5
DNA: TGTGCCAGCAGTGAAAGGTCTAGCGGGAAAGAGACCCAGTACTTC
CDR3: CASSERSSGKETQYF

D: .
V: TRBV19
length: 15
size: .
J: TRBJ1-5
DNA: TGTGCCAGTAGTCGGATCAGGGAAAGCAATCAGCCCCAGCATTTT
CDR3: CASSRIRESNQPQHF

D: TRBD1
V: TRBV19
length: 13
size: few
J: TRBJ2-5
DNA: TGTGCCAGTAGCCGAGGGGGCTGGGAGACCCAGTACTTC
CDR3: CASSRGGWETQYF

D: TRBD2
V: TRBV20-1
length: 14
size: .
J: TRBJ2-7
DNA: TGCAGTGCTAGTGATATAGCGGGTCGGGACGAGCAGTACTTC
CDR3: CSASDIAGRDEQYF

D: .
V: TRBV7-9
length: 13
size: few
J: TRBJ1-1
DNA: TGTGCCAGCAGCGACCCGGCAGGCACTGAAGCTTTCTTT
CDR3: CASSDPAGTEAFF

D: TRBD1
V: TRBV5-1
length: 16
size: .
J: TRBJ1-2
DNA: TGCGCCAGCAGCTCGACCCGGACAGGGGGCGCAGATGGCTACACCTTC
CDR3: CASSSTRTGGADGYTF

D: .
V: TRBV5-4
length: 16
size: .
J: TRBJ2-7
DNA: TGTGCCAGCAGCTTTACGGCGGGGACCCCAAGCCACGAGCAGTACTTC
CDR3: CASSFTAGTPSHEQYF

D: TRBD1
V: TRBV27
length: 17
size: .
J: TRBJ2-4
DNA: TGTGCCAGCAGTTTAAACGGACAGGGGATGGCCAAAAACATTCAGTACTTC
CDR3: CASSLNGQGMAKNIQYF